These 31 T cell receptor beta chains came from one sample sequenced in a study of T cell responses to AZD1222 COVID-19 vaccine. Libraries were prepared by immunoSEQ multiplex PCR; TCRdb keeps only in-frame clonotypes and omits some of them. Of roughly 150,000 clones listed, 88% are singletons. Specimen: peripheral blood, collected on day 0 of AZD1222 vaccination. All receptors derive from an adult in good health.

The chain couples TRBV28 to TRBJ2-7; D not certain. Germline-derived CDR1 and CDR2 are MDHEN and SYDVKM. The CDR3 spans 10 residues. Trimming stripped 3 bases from V and 5 bases from J, with 2 bases between. The chain's CDR3 is CASSLDEQYF. The DNA of the CDR3 is TGTGCCAGCAGTTTGGACGAGCAGTACTTC. The variable domain in full, with the rest retrieved from reference TRBV28 and TRBJ2-7, is DVKVTQSSRYLVKRTGEKVFLECVQDMDHENMFWYRQDPGLGLRLIYFSYDVKMKEKGDIPEGYSVSREKKERFSLILESASTNQTSMYLCASSLDEQYFGPGTRLTVT.

CDR3 in amino acids: CASSPIRAGYGYTF. The CDR3 nucleotides read TGTGCCAGCAGTCCGATCAGGGCAGGGTATGGCTACACCTTC. The rearrangement links TRBV28 to TRBJ1-2, with a tentative D call TRBD1 (5 bases). V was trimmed by 5 bases and J by 5 bases, leaving 15 bases between them. CDR1 MDHEN and CDR2 SYDVKM come from the germline V gene. The CDR3 runs 14 residues.

The chain links TRBV5-4 to TRBJ1-2; the D gene is possibly TRBD1 (6 bases). This CDR3 is built from 12 residues. CDR1 and CDR2 from the germline V gene are SGHNT and YYREEE (reference sequence). V lost 4 bases and J lost 5, with 9 bases in between. As DNA, the CDR3 is TGTGCCAGCAGCCCGGACAGATATGGCTACACCTTC. Translating gives CASSPDRYGYTF.

V gene TRBV24-1 combines with J gene TRBJ2-5, with TRBD2 identical over 12 bases. J lost 5 bases, V lost 4 bases, and 7 bases had no gene match. The CDR3 has 16 amino acids. Germline CDR1 is KGHDR and CDR2 is SFDVKD. CDR3 region: CATSDLGLAGRETQYF. In DNA form, the CDR3 reads TGTGCCACCAGTGACCTTGGACTAGCGGGAAGGGAGACCCAGTACTTC.

The chain has TRBV2 and TRBJ2-1; D gene ambiguous. The CDR3 spans 16 residues. CDR1 is SNHLY, CDR2 FYNNEI, per germline. V lost 6 bases and J lost 2, with 17 bases in between. The CDR3 loop reads CASRGNLGSPYNEQFF. In DNA, the CDR3 is TGTGCCAGCAGAGGCAACCTAGGATCTCCCTACAATGAGCAGTTCTTC.

The chain carries TRBV30 and TRBJ2-7, with 9 bases identical to TRBD2. The germline CDR1 and CDR2 sequences are GTSNPN and SVGIG (reference sequence). The CDR3 is made up of 15 amino acids. V lost 2 bases and J lost 2; bases outside the gene matches: 7. CDR3 in amino acids: CAWSIKRGDTYEQYF. The DNA of the CDR3 is TGTGCCTGGAGTATAAAGCGGGGGGATACCTACGAGCAGTACTTC.

The chain has TRBV9 and TRBJ2-7; 9 positions agree with TRBD2. The V segment lost 0 bases and the J segment 3 bases; nucleotides outside the gene matches: 4. The CDR3 is 15 amino acids. Germline CDR1 is SGDLS and CDR2 is YYNGEE. As DNA, the CDR3 is TGTGCCAGCAGCGTAGATCCTAGCGGGAACTACGAGCAGTACTTC. Translated: CASSVDPSGNYEQYF.

The chain employs TRBV19 and TRBJ2-2; 10 nucleotides match TRBD1. Germline V gene sequence: CDR1 LNHDA, CDR2 SQIVND (reference sequence). Trimming cost V 5 bases and J 13 bases; bases outside gene matches: 16. The length of the CDR3 is 16 residues. This chain's CDR3 is CASSPRTGGAAGVLFF. Here the CDR3 DNA reads TGTGCCAGTAGTCCTCGGACAGGGGGGGCCGCGGGTGTGCTGTTTTTT.

This chain uses TRBV29-1 with TRBJ1-2; 7 positions agree with TRBD1. Per the germline V gene, CDR1 is SQVTM and CDR2 is ANQGSEA. Trimming removed 4 bases from V and 4 bases from J; junction bases left unmatched: 3. The CDR3 runs 12 residues. CDR3: CSVVGTAYGYTF. The CDR3 nucleotides read TGCAGCGTTGTCGGGACAGCCTATGGCTACACCTTC.

CDR3 DNA: TGTGCCAGCAGCCCGGGGACAGGGGGCACAGATACGCAGTATTTT. Protein: CASSPGTGGTDTQYF. The chain has TRBV13 and TRBJ2-3; 10 nucleotides match TRBD1. CDR3 length: 15 residues. V trimming: 5 bases; J trimming: 1 base; junction bases outside the gene matches: 3. Germline assignment: CDR1 PRHDT and CDR2 FYEKMQ (reference sequence).

The CDR3 DNA reads as TGTGCCAGCAGCTTCCGACAGGGAGGAACTAATGAAAAACTGTTTTTT. The encoded protein is CASSFRQGGTNEKLFF. J is TRBJ1-4 and V is TRBV7-3; 7 positions match TRBD1. This CDR3 comprises 16 residues. The germline CDR1 and CDR2 sequences are SGHTA and FQGTGA. J lost 1 base, V lost 3 bases, and 5 bases had no gene match.

The rearrangement links TRBV11-3 to TRBJ2-7; the D gene could be TRBD1 or TRBD2 (5 bases each). Germline V gene lookup returns CDR1 SGHNT and CDR2 YENEEA. The CDR3 is made up of 14 amino acids. V lost 5 bases to trimming and J lost 1 base, with 12 bases between them. The CDR3 loop is CASSRGPQSYEQYF. Written as DNA, the CDR3 is TGTGCCAGCAGCCGGGGACCCCAGTCCTACGAGCAGTACTTC. The variable domain in full, completed from reference TRBV11-3 and TRBJ2-7, reads EAGVVQSPRYKIIEKKQPVAFWCNPISGHNTLYWYLQNLGQGPELLIRYENEEAVDDSQLPKDRFSAERLKGVDSTLKIQPAELGDSAVYLCASSRGPQSYEQYFGPGTRLTVT.

This rearrangement joins TRBV5-1 to TRBJ1-6, with a tentative D call TRBD1 (6 bases). There are 15 residues in the CDR3. The V gene lost 4 bases and the J gene lost 6 bases, with 14 bases spanning the gap. Germline CDR1 and CDR2: SGHRS and YFSETQ. The CDR3 DNA reads as TGCGCCAGCAGCAGATTGGACAGCCTTAATTCACCCCTCCACTTT. Translating it yields CASSRLDSLNSPLHF. Complete variable domain (other parts from reference TRBV5-1 and TRBJ1-6): KAGVTQTPRYLIKTRGQQVTLSCSPISGHRSVSWYQQTPGQGLQFLFEYFSETQRNKGNFPGRFSGRQFSNSRSEMNVSTLELGDSALYLCASSRLDSLNSPLHFGNGTRLTVT.

V gene TRBV2 combines with J gene TRBJ1-2; 9 bases align to TRBD1. The germline V gene has CDR1 SNHLY and CDR2 FYNNEI. V shed 6 bases, J shed 2 bases, and the junction held 4 bases outside the gene matches. The CDR3 extends over 14 amino acids. The CDR3 loop reads CASRPGQGNYGYTF. The CDR3 DNA follows: TGTGCCAGCAGACCGGGACAGGGAAACTATGGCTACACCTTC.

The V and J genes are TRBV18 and TRBJ2-5; D is perhaps TRBD2 (5 bases). CDR1 and CDR2 from the germline V gene are KGHSH and LQKENI. The V end lost 1 base, the J end lost 1 base, and 13 bases lay between the germline ends. The CDR3 runs 16 residues. The chain's CDR3 is CASSPLAAAAQETQYF. In DNA form, the CDR3 reads TGTGCCAGCTCACCACTGGCCGCAGCGGCCCAAGAGACCCAGTACTTC.

The chain recombines TRBV6-5 with TRBJ1-1; D gene unclear. Trimming shortened V by 5 bases and J by 1 base, and 8 bases separated the two germline ends. Germline loops: CDR1 MNHEY, CDR2 SVGAGI. This CDR3 spans 13 amino acids. CDR3 region: CASSPVKNTEAFF. In DNA, the CDR3 is TGTGCCAGCAGTCCCGTTAAGAACACTGAAGCTTTCTTT.

This chain uses TRBV10-3 with TRBJ1-6, with 8 bases that match TRBD1. The ends lost 5 bases at V and 6 bases at J; junction bases unmatched: 6. Germline CDR1 reads ENHRY; CDR2 reads SYGVKD. The CDR3 is made up of 15 amino acids. Written as DNA, the CDR3 is TGTGCCATCAGTAGGGACAGGTCTGGTAATTCACCCCTCCACTTT. Translation gives CAISRDRSGNSPLHF.

This clone showed up just once. The gene calls are TRBV27 and TRBJ1-1; D possibly corresponds to TRBD1 (6 bases). Trimming shortened V by 5 bases and J by 6 bases, and 19 bases separated the two germline ends. Germline CDR1 and CDR2: MNHEY and SMNVEV (reference sequence). The CDR3 length is 15 residues. The CDR3 region is CASSEGGRVGPEAFF. CDR3 DNA: TGTGCCAGCAGTGAAGGGGGGAGGGTAGGGCCTGAAGCTTTCTTT.

V is TRBV10-1 and J is TRBJ2-3; D may be TRBD2 (6 bases). CDR3 length equals 15 residues. Between the trimmed V and J ends, which lost 6 bases and 1 base, there was a span of 14 bases. CDR1 is WNHNN and CDR2 is SYGVQD in the germline V gene (reference sequence). CDR3 in amino acids: CASSGGGTGTDTQYF. The CDR3 nucleotides read TGCGCCAGCAGCGGAGGAGGGACTGGCACAGATACGCAGTATTTT.

The J gene is TRBJ2-1, the V gene TRBV6-5; D is unresolved. Germline V gives CDR1 MNHEY, CDR2 SVGAGI. V lost 5 bases to trimming and J lost 7 bases, with 18 bases between them. CDR3 length equals 15 residues. CDR3 bases: TGTGCCAGCAGTACCGGGCCTCTCTCCGTAAATGAGCAGTTCTTC. Translating gives CASSTGPLSVNEQFF.

The gene calls are TRBV30 and TRBJ1-4, with D unresolved. This CDR3 has 11 residues. CDR1 GTSNPN and CDR2 SVGIG come from the germline V gene (reference sequence). V lost 6 bases to trimming and J lost 8 bases, with 10 bases between them. CDR3 coding DNA: TGTGCCTGCCCCATCCGGGAAAAACTGTTTTTT. This translates into CACPIREKLFF.

The V gene is TRBV6-5, the J gene TRBJ1-3; D is possibly TRBD1 (6 bases). Trimming stripped 5 bases from V and 4 bases from J, with 12 bases between. Germline V gene sequence: CDR1 MNHEY, CDR2 SVGAGI. The CDR3 is made up of 14 amino acids. CDR3 in amino acids: CASSPPGVGNTIYF. The CDR3 nucleotides are TGTGCCAGCAGTCCCCCAGGGGTCGGAAACACCATATATTTT.

The gene calls are TRBV6-5 and TRBJ1-1; no definite D call. V was trimmed by 1 base and J by 1 base, leaving 10 bases between them. In germline, CDR1 is MNHEY, CDR2 SVGAGI. The CDR3 consists of 15 residues. The CDR3 nucleotides read TGTGCCAGCAGTTACTTTCCGACGAAGAACACTGAAGCTTTCTTT. Its translation: CASSYFPTKNTEAFF.

This clone was detected only once. Different DNA sequences within this sample yield the same CDR3. This chain joins TRBV5-1 and TRBJ1-4, with D possibly TRBD1 on 6 matching bases. The germline V and J ends were trimmed by 3 bases and 2 bases, with 8 bases remaining between them. The CDR3 extends over 14 amino acids. From germline, CDR1 is SGHRS and CDR2 YFSETQ. The CDR3: CASSSDSTNEKLFF. In DNA, the CDR3 is TGCGCCAGCAGCTCGGACAGTACTAATGAAAAACTGTTTTTT.

The chain has TRBV6-1 and TRBJ1-4; no clear D. Germline loops: CDR1 MNHNS, CDR2 SASEGT. V was pared by 2 bases and J by 1 base, with 11 bases between. The CDR3 loop spans 16 amino acids. The CDR3 DNA reads as TGTGCCAGCAGTGAATCGGATTGGAGAACTAATGAAAAACTGTTTTTT. As protein: CASSESDWRTNEKLFF.

The rearrangement uses TRBV30 and TRBJ1-2; D is possibly TRBD1 (6 bases). V was cut by 0 bases and J by 7 bases, with 12 bases left in between. The germline CDR1 and CDR2 sequences are GTSNPN and SVGIG (reference sequence). The CDR3 totals 13 residues. The DNA for the CDR3 is TGTGCCTGGAGTGTACAACAGGGTACTGGCTACACCTTC. Its protein is CAWSVQQGTGYTF.

This CDR3 reads CAISEGSSYNSPLHF. The CDR3 DNA sequence: TGTGCCATCAGTGAGGGTAGCTCCTATAATTCACCCCTCCACTTT. The chain has TRBV10-3 and TRBJ1-6; D is ambiguous. With 2 bases removed from V and 0 bases from J, the gap between germline ends came to 5 bases. The V gene's germline CDR1 is ENHRY and CDR2 SYGVKD. This CDR3 spans 15 amino acids.

This clone has a single count. The V call is TRBV23-1, the J call TRBJ2-3; D unclear. TRBV23-1 belongs to the ORF category, with a function that is uncertain. CDR3 length: 15 residues. Trimming cost V 0 bases and J 2 bases, with 9 bases left between them. CDR3 bases: TGCGCCAGCAGTCAATCCGTGGGTATCACAGATACGCAGTATTTT. It encodes CASSQSVGITDTQYF.

This clone came up once. This chain uses TRBV19 with TRBJ1-2; 8 nucleotides align to TRBD1. The length of the CDR3 is 15 residues. The germline gives CDR1 LNHDA, CDR2 SQIVND (reference sequence). Trimming took 7 bases from V and 7 from J; bases not matched to a gene: 14. CDR3 DNA: TGTGCCAGTACGGACAGGGCCACCTTCTGGGGTGGCTACACCTTC. Translation: CASTDRATFWGGYTF.

This sequence joins TRBV24-1 and TRBJ2-1; tentative D call: TRBD1 (6 bases). CDR1 and CDR2 (germline): KGHDR, SFDVKD. CDR3 size: 16 residues. Trimming shortened V by 3 bases and J by 0 bases, and 11 bases separated the two germline ends. The CDR3 DNA sequence: TGTGCCACCAGTGATCCGACAGGAAACTCCTACAATGAGCAGTTCTTC. Protein: CATSDPTGNSYNEQFF.

The rearrangement joins TRBV19 to TRBJ2-2; 7 nucleotides align to TRBD2. The CDR3 runs 15 residues. Germline V lookup: CDR1 LNHDA, CDR2 SQIVND (reference sequence). V gave up 5 bases and J gave up 7 bases; unmatched junction bases: 10. CDR3 nucleotides: TGTGCCAGTAGTCCCCAGCGGGGCTATAACGGGGAGCTGTTTTTT. It specifies CASSPQRGYNGELFF. Full variable domain (outside the CDR3, taken from reference TRBV19 and TRBJ2-2): DGGITQSPKYLFRKEGQNVTLSCEQNLNHDAMYWYRQDPGQGLRLIYYSQIVNDFQKGDIAEGYSVSREKKESFPLTVTSAQKNPTAFYLCASSPQRGYNGELFFGEGSRLTVL.